This TCR beta chain emerged from a study of regulatory T cells in long-lasting Graves disease. Study observations and caveats: Persistent disease was associated with favored TRBV28 usage and with favored use of TRBJ1-2 and TRBJ2-5.

Time point described: persistent/refractory GD, antithyroid drugs over 5 years with positive TRAb. PBMC RNA was the source of the TCR library. TCR beta libraries were built with iRepertoire HTBI primers and Arm-PCR of CDR3 regions. TCRdb reanalysed the multiplex PCR reads using MiXCR and keeps one entry per CDR3 protein. Of hundreds of thousands of distinct CDR3 sequences listed, roughly 30% are singletons. On this clonotype itself: Antigen specificity is unknown.

The germline V gene encodes CDR1 MNHNS and CDR2 SASEGT. The CDR3 contains 15 residues. V shed 5 bases, J shed 5 bases, and the junction held 7 bases outside the gene matches. Specimen: peripheral blood mononuclear cells (PBMCs), collected when the disease was refractory, from a patient treated with antithyroid drugs. The origin of this receptor is a female donor with Graves disease. This sequence joins TRBV6-1 and TRBJ2-2, with 8 bases aligning to TRBD1. The CDR3 sequence: CASSNRQGITGELFF. CDR3 coding DNA: TGTGCCAGCAGTAACCGACAGGGGATAACCGGGGAGCTGTTTTTT.